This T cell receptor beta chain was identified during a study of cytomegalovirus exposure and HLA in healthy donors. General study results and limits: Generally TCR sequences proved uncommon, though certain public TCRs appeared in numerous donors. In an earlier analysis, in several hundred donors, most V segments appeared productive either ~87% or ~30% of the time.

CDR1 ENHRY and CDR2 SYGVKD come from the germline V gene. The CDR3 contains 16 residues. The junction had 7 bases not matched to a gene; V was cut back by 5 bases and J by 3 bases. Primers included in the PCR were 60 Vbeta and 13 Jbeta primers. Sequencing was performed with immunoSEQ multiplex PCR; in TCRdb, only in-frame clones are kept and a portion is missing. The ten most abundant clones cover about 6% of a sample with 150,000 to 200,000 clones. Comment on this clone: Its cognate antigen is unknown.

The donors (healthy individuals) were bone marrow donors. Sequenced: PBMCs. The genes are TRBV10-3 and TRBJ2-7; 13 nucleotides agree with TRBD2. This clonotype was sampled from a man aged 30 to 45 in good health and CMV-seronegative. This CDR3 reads CAISIGGLAGRYEQYF. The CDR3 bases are TGTGCCATCAGTATAGGGGGACTAGCGGGGCGCTACGAGCAGTACTTC.